These T cell receptor beta chains were read from a single sample in a study of identical twins. TCRdb re-analysed the 5' RACE reads in MiXCR, keeping a single row per CDR3 protein. The data contain about 300,000 distinct CDR3 sequences, approximately 13% of them singletons. The same sample was also studied in work on yellow fever vaccine responses in identical twins.

Sequencing was carried out using CD8+ T cells sorted from blood. The receptors originated from a young woman in good health. Each CDR3 is given with its conserved first and last residue. The D gene is left open where the match is weak. Not every row has a clone size; where given, it reads once, few, many or a size class.

D: TRBD1; V: TRBV9; J: TRBJ2-7; size: -; DNA: TGTGCCAGCAGCCTCCGGGACAGGGCAAGCTCCTACGAGCAGTACTTC; CDR3: CASSLRDRASSYEQYF
D: TRBD1; V: TRBV5-1; J: TRBJ2-5; size: -; DNA: TGCGCCAGCAGCTACTCCGGACAGGATCATGGGGAGACCCAGTACTTC; CDR3: CASSYSGQDHGETQYF
D: TRBD2; V: TRBV7-9; J: TRBJ2-3; size: -; DNA: TGTGCCAGCAGCCAAAGACTAGCGGGAGCGTTGGATACGCAGTATTTT; CDR3: CASSQRLAGALDTQYF
D: TRBD2; V: TRBV12-3/TRBV12-4; J: TRBJ2-7; size: few; DNA: TGTGCCAGCAGTCCTCCTAGCGGGGCGGACCAGTACTTC; CDR3: CASSPPSGADQYF
D: TRBD1; V: TRBV11-2; J: TRBJ2-2; size: few; DNA: TGTGCCAGCAGCTTAGTCCCGCTTCCCAACAGGGGCAGAGGTGGGGAGCTGTTTTTT; CDR3: CASSLVPLPNRGRGGELFF
D: -; V: TRBV6-2/TRBV6-3; J: TRBJ2-2; size: -; DNA: TGTGCCAGCAGTTACTGGGTCGGGAACACCGGGGAGCGTTTTTTT; CDR3: CASSYWVGNTGERFF
D: -; V: TRBV6-5; J: TRBJ2-5; size: -; DNA: TGTGCCAGCAGTTCTGAGGCAGGGGACCGGGAGACCCAGTACTTC; CDR3: CASSSEAGDRETQYF
D: TRBD2; V: TRBV7-2; J: TRBJ2-1; size: -; DNA: TGTGCCAGCAGCTTTCTAGCGGGGGGGAAATACAATGAGCAGTTCTTC; CDR3: CASSFLAGGKYNEQFF
D: -; V: TRBV7-9; J: TRBJ2-1; size: few; DNA: TGTGCCAGCAGCTTAGCGTCCCAGCGCAATGAGCAGTTCTTC; CDR3: CASSLASQRNEQFF
D: -; V: TRBV15; J: TRBJ1-1; size: few; DNA: TGTGCCACCAGCAGAGCCTCTGGGGGGGCTGCTGAAGCTTTCTTT; CDR3: CATSRASGGAAEAFF
D: -; V: TRBV2; J: TRBJ2-1; size: -; DNA: TGTGCCAGCAGTGACATAGTCTACAATGAGCAGTTCTTC; CDR3: CASSDIVYNEQFF
D: -; V: TRBV12-3/TRBV12-4; J: TRBJ2-3; size: -; DNA: TGTGCCAGCAGTAACAGGGACAATGCAGATACGCAGTATTTT; CDR3: CASSNRDNADTQYF
D: TRBD1; V: TRBV7-9; J: TRBJ1-3; size: -; DNA: TGTGCCAGCAGCAAAACAGGGGCCTCCTCTGGAAACACCATATATTTT; CDR3: CASSKTGASSGNTIYF
D: -; V: TRBV4-1; J: TRBJ1-4; size: few; DNA: TGCGCCAGCAGCCAGGTCGCGGTAGGGAGGTATGAAAAACTGTTTTTT; CDR3: CASSQVAVGRYEKLFF
D: -; V: TRBV15; J: TRBJ2-1; size: many; DNA: TGTGCCACCAGCAAGGGACGGGAATACAATGAGCAGTTCTTC; CDR3: CATSKGREYNEQFF
D: TRBD2; V: TRBV7-9; J: TRBJ2-7; size: many; DNA: TGTGCCAGCAGCCATAGCGGGAGGCAGGACGAGCAGTACTTC; CDR3: CASSHSGRQDEQYF
D: TRBD1; V: TRBV5-1; J: TRBJ2-6; size: -; DNA: TGCGCCAGCAGCTCCAACGGACAGGGGGGAGCTGGGGCCAACGTCCTGACTTTC; CDR3: CASSSNGQGGAGANVLTF
D: TRBD1; V: TRBV6-1; J: TRBJ2-7; size: once; DNA: TGTGCCAGCAGTGCGGCCAGGGGGCTCTACGAGCAGTACTTC; CDR3: CASSAARGLYEQYF
D: -; V: TRBV7-2; J: TRBJ2-2; size: few; DNA: TGTGCCAGCAGCCCCCGAGGCTTGGGAGTCGGTACCGGGGAGCTGTTTTTT; CDR3: CASSPRGLGVGTGELFF
D: -; V: TRBV4-2; J: TRBJ1-4; size: many; DNA: TGTGCCAGCAGCCCGGATGAAAAACTGTTTTTT; CDR3: CASSPDEKLFF
D: TRBD2; V: TRBV2; J: TRBJ2-1; size: few; DNA: TGTGCCAGCAGTGAAGTCTTAGCGGGAGAGGAATACAATGAGCAGTTCTTC; CDR3: CASSEVLAGEEYNEQFF
D: -; V: TRBV7-6; J: TRBJ2-5; size: few; DNA: TGTGCCAGCAGCTTATTCCACCAAGAGACCCAGTACTTC; CDR3: CASSLFHQETQYF
D: -; V: TRBV27; J: TRBJ1-1; size: few; DNA: TGTGCCAGCAGTTTAGGCAGGGGACGATTTGAAGCTTTCTTT; CDR3: CASSLGRGRFEAFF
D: -; V: TRBV2; J: TRBJ2-5; size: few; DNA: TGTGCCAGCAGTGAATTGGACAGACAAGAGACCCAGTACTTC; CDR3: CASSELDRQETQYF
D: -; V: TRBV9; J: TRBJ1-1; size: few; DNA: TGTGCCAGCAGCGTCGGAAACGCTGAAGCTTTCTTT; CDR3: CASSVGNAEAFF
D: -; V: TRBV29-1; J: TRBJ2-7; size: few; DNA: TGCAGCGCGAAAACAGGCCTAGGTTACGAGCAGTACTTC; CDR3: CSAKTGLGYEQYF
D: -; V: TRBV12-3/TRBV12-4; J: TRBJ1-5; size: -; DNA: TGTGCCAGCAGTTTAGCCCTCAGGCAGCCCCAGCATTTT; CDR3: CASSLALRQPQHF
D: -; V: TRBV12-3/TRBV12-4; J: TRBJ2-1; size: many; DNA: TGTGCCAGCAGTCCGCAGGAGCAGTTCTTC; CDR3: CASSPQEQFF
D: -; V: TRBV12-5; J: TRBJ2-7; size: -; DNA: TGTGCTAGTGGTTTTGGGGTTAGTCCTGCCGGACTCTCCTACGAGCAGTACTTC; CDR3: CASGFGVSPAGLSYEQYF
D: -; V: TRBV27; J: TRBJ2-7; size: many; DNA: TGTGCCAGCAGTTTATCGATGAGGGATCTGTACTTC; CDR3: CASSLSMRDLYF
D: TRBD2; V: TRBV27; J: TRBJ2-3; size: few; DNA: TGTGCCAGCAGTTTTCGGGGGGAGACAGATACGCAGTATTTT; CDR3: CASSFRGETDTQYF
D: -; V: TRBV9; J: TRBJ2-7; size: -; DNA: TGTGCCAGCAGCGTCTCAGGGGGCGCGGGGGACGAGCAGTACTTC; CDR3: CASSVSGGAGDEQYF
D: -; V: TRBV28; J: TRBJ1-6; size: few; DNA: TGTGCCAGCAGGGGGAAGAGGGGTTCACCCCTCCACTTT; CDR3: CASRGKRGSPLHF
D: -; V: TRBV12-3/TRBV12-4; J: TRBJ2-3; size: many; DNA: TGTGCCAGCAGCTACAGGGAGGGCACAGATACGCAGTATTTT; CDR3: CASSYREGTDTQYF
D: TRBD2; V: TRBV6-4; J: TRBJ2-2; size: many; DNA: TGTGCCAGCAGAGCCCCCGGGGGGGACTCCGGGGAGCTGTTTTTT; CDR3: CASRAPGGDSGELFF
D: -; V: TRBV7-2; J: TRBJ2-1; size: few; DNA: TGTGCCAGCAGCCAATCCCTCCGCGGGCAGTCCTACAATGAGCAGTTCTTC; CDR3: CASSQSLRGQSYNEQFF
D: TRBD2; V: TRBV7-6; J: TRBJ2-3; size: -; DNA: TGTGCCAGCAGCTTCGGGGGGGGGCCGAGAGATACGCAGTATTTT; CDR3: CASSFGGGPRDTQYF
D: -; V: TRBV20-1; J: TRBJ2-2; size: few; DNA: TGCAGTGCTTACCCACTAGACATGACGACCGGGGAGCTGTTTTTT; CDR3: CSAYPLDMTTGELFF
D: TRBD2; V: TRBV5-4; J: TRBJ2-3; size: few; DNA: TGTGCCAGCAGCGACCAGACTAGCGTGGGAGATACGCAGTATTTT; CDR3: CASSDQTSVGDTQYF
D: -; V: TRBV20-1; J: TRBJ1-1; size: many; DNA: TGCAGTGCTCGAACGGGGTATTCGGACACTGAAGCTTTCTTT; CDR3: CSARTGYSDTEAFF
D: -; V: TRBV9; J: TRBJ2-1; size: many; DNA: TGTGCCAGCAGCGCAAGTGGAGAGCAGTTCTTC; CDR3: CASSASGEQFF
D: -; V: TRBV28; J: TRBJ2-1; size: many; DNA: TGTGCCAGCAGCTTTTCTACCGCAACCCCCAATGAGCAGTTCTTC; CDR3: CASSFSTATPNEQFF
D: TRBD2; V: TRBV9; J: TRBJ2-1; size: few; DNA: TGTGCCAGCAGCGTAGGAGCGGGATCCATCCCTGAGCAGTTCTTC; CDR3: CASSVGAGSIPEQFF
D: TRBD2; V: TRBV27; J: TRBJ2-1; size: -; DNA: TGTGCCAGCAGTTTATTGGGGAGCGGGGGCCCTAACAATGAGCAGTTCTTC; CDR3: CASSLLGSGGPNNEQFF
D: -; V: TRBV20-1; J: TRBJ2-7; size: few; DNA: TGCAGTGCTAGAGCCGGGGACCGGGAGTGGGAGCAGTACTTC; CDR3: CSARAGDREWEQYF
D: -; V: TRBV20-1; J: TRBJ1-2; size: few; DNA: TGCAGTGCAATCGACCGCTATGGCTACACCTTC; CDR3: CSAIDRYGYTF
D: -; V: TRBV4-1; J: TRBJ1-1; size: few; DNA: TGCGCCAGCAGCCACGAGGGACTGAACACTGAAGCTTTCTTT; CDR3: CASSHEGLNTEAFF
D: -; V: TRBV6-1; J: TRBJ2-5; size: -; DNA: TGTGCCAGCAGTAGCTGGGGCCTTTCCGCTCAAGAGACCCAGTACTTC; CDR3: CASSSWGLSAQETQYF
D: TRBD2; V: TRBV4-1; J: TRBJ2-3; size: -; DNA: TGCGCCAGCAGCCAAGACCCTCGGGGGGGGCCCGATACGCAGTATTTT; CDR3: CASSQDPRGGPDTQYF
D: TRBD2; V: TRBV28; J: TRBJ2-1; size: -; DNA: TGTGCCAGCAGTTTACCTCGACTAGCGCTAAAACAGAGCTCCTACAATGAGCAGTTCTTC; CDR3: CASSLPRLALKQSSYNEQFF